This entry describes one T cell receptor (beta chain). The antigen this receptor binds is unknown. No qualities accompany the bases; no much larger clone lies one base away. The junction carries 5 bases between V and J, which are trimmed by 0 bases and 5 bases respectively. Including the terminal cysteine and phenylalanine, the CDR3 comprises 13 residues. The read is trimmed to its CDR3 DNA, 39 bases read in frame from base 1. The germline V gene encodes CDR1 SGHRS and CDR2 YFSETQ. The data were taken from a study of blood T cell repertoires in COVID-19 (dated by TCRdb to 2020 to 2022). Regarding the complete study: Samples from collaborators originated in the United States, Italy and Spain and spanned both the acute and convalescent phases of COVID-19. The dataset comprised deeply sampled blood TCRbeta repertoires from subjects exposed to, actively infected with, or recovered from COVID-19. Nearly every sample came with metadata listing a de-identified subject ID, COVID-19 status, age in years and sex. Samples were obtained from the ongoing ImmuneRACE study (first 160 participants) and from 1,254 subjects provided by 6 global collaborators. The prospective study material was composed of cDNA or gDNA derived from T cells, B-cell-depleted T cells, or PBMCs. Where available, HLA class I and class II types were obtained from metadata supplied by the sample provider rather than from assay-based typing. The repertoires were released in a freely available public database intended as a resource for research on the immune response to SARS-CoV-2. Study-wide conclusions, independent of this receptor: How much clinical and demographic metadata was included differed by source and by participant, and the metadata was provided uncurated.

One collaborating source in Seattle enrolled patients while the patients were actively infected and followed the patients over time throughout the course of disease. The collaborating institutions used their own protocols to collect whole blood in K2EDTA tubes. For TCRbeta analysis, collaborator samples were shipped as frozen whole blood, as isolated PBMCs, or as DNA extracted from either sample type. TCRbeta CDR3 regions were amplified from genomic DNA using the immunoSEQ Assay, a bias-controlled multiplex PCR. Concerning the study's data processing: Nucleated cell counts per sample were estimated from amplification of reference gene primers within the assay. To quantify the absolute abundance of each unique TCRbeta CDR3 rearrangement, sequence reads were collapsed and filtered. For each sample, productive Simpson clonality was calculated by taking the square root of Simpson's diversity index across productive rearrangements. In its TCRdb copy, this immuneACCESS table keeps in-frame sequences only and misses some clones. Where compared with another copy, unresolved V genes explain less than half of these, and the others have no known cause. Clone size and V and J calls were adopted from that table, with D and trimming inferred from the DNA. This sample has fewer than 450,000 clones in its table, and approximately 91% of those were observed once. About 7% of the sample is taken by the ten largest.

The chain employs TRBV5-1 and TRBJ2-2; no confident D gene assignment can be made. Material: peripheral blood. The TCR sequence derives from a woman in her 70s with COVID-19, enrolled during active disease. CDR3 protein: CASSLVVTGELFF. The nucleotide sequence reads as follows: TGCGCCAGCAGCTTGGTAGTGACCGGGGAGCTGTTTTTT.